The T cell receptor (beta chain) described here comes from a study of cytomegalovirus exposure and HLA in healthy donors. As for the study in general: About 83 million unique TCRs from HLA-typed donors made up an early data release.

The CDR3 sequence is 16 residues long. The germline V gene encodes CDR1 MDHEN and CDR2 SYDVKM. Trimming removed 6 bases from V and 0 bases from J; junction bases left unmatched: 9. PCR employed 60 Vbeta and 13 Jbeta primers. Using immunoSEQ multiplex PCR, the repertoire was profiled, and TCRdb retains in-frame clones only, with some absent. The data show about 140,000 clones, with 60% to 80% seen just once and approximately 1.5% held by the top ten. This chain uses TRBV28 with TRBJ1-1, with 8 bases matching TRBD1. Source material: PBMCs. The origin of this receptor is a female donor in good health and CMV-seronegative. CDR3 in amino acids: CASRGAAGGMNTEAFF. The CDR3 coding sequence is TGTGCCAGCAGGGGGGCAGCAGGGGGCATGAACACTGAAGCTTTCTTT.